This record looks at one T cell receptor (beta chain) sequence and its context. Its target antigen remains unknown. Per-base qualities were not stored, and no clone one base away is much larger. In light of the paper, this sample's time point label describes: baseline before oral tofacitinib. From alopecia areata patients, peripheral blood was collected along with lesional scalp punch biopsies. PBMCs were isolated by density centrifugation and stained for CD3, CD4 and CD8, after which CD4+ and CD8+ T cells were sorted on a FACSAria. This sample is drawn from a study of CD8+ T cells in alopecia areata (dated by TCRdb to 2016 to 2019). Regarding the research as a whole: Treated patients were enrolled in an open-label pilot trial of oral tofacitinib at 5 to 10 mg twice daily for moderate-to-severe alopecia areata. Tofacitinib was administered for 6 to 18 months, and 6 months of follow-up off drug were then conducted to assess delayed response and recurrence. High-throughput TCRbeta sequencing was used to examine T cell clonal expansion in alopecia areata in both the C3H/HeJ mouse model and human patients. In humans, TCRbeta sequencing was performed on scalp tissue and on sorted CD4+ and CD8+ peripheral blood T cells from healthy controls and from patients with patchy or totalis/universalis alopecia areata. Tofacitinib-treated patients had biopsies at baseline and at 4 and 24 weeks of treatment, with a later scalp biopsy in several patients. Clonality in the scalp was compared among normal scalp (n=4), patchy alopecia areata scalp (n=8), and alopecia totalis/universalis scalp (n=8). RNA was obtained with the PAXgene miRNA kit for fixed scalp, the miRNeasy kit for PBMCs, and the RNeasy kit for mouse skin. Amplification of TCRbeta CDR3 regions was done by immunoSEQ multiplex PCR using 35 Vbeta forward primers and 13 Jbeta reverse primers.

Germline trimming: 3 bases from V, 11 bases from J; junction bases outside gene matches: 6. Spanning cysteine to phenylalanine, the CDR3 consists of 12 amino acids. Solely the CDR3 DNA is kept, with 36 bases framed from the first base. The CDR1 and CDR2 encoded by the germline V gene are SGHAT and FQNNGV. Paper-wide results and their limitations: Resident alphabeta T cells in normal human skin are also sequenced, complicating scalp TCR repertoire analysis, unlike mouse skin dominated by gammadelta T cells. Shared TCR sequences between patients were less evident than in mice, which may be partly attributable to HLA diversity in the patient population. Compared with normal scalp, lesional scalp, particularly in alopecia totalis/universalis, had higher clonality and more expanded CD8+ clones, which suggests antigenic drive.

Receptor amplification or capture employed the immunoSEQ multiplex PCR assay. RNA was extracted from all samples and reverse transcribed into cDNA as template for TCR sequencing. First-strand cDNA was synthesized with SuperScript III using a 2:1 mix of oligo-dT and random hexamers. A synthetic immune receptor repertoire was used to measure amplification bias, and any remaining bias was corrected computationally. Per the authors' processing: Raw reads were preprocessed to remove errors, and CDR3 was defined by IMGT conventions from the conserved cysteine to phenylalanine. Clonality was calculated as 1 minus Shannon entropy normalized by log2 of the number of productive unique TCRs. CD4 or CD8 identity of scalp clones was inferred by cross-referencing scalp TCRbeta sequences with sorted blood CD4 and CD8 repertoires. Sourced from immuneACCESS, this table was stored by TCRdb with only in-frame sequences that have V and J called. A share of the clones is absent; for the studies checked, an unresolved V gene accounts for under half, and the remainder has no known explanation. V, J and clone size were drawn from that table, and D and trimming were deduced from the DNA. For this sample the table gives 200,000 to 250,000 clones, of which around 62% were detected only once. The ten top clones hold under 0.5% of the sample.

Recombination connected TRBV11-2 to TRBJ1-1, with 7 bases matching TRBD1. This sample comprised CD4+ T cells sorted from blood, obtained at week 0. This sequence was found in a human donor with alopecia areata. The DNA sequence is TGTGCCAGCAGCTTCCAGGAGGGGGCGGCTTTCTTT. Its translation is CASSFQEGAAFF.